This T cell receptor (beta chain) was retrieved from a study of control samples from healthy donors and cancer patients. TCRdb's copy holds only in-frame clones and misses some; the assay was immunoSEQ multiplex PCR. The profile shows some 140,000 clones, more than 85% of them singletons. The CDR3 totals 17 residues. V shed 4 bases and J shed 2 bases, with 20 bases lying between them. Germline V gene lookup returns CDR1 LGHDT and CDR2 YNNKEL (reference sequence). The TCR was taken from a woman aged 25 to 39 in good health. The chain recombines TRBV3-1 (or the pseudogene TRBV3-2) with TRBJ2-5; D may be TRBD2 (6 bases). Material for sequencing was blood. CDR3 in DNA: TGTGCCAGCAGCCCTCCAGTCTGGGGGGAAGAACAAGAGACCCAGTACTTC. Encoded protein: CASSPPVWGEEQETQYF.